A selection of T cell receptor beta chains follows, all from one sample in a study of blood T cell repertoires in COVID-19. Generated by immunoSEQ multiplex PCR, the TCRdb table keeps only in-frame clones and is missing some. The profile covers about 220,000 clones, with about nine tenths appearing a single time and 3.5% to 4.5% taken by the ten largest. The sequencing input was PBMCs or T cells enriched from blood (not recorded which). These TCRs come from a woman between 40 and 55 years old with acute COVID-19. Each CDR3 is given with its conserved first and last residue. The D gene is left open where the match is weak. Some rows have no size entry. The others give once, few or many, or a class for an expanded clone.

v_call: TRBV2; clone_size: few; j_call: TRBJ2-2; d_call: .; cdr3_nt: TGTGCCAGCAGTGAGCGGGGGGACAGTGGAATCGGGGAGCTGTTTTTT; cdr3_aa: CASSERGDSGIGELFF
v_call: TRBV5-1; clone_size: .; j_call: TRBJ2-1; d_call: .; cdr3_nt: TGCGCCAGCAGCTTGGGAATGAGCTCCTACAATGAGCAGTTCTTC; cdr3_aa: CASSLGMSSYNEQFF
v_call: TRBV9; clone_size: .; j_call: TRBJ1-1; d_call: .; cdr3_nt: TGTGCCAGCAGCGTAGGGCCCATGAACACTGAAGCTTTCTTT; cdr3_aa: CASSVGPMNTEAFF
v_call: TRBV7-9; clone_size: .; j_call: TRBJ1-3; d_call: TRBD1; cdr3_nt: TGTGCCAGCAGCCGAACCTCGGACAGGGGTCGATCTGGAAACACCATATATTTT; cdr3_aa: CASSRTSDRGRSGNTIYF
v_call: TRBV5-1; clone_size: .; j_call: TRBJ1-2; d_call: TRBD1; cdr3_nt: TGCGCCAGCAGCGATTTCCCGGGACAGGGACGAAGGGGAAACTATGGCTACACCTTC; cdr3_aa: CASSDFPGQGRRGNYGYTF
v_call: TRBV13; clone_size: few; j_call: TRBJ1-3; d_call: .; cdr3_nt: TGTGCCAGCAGCTCCAGACAGAGCTCTGGAAACACCATATATTTT; cdr3_aa: CASSSRQSSGNTIYF
v_call: TRBV7-6; clone_size: .; j_call: TRBJ2-1; d_call: TRBD1; cdr3_nt: TGTGCCAGCAGCTTCACAGGGGGCATACTGAGCAATGAGCAGTTCTTC; cdr3_aa: CASSFTGGILSNEQFF
v_call: TRBV30; clone_size: .; j_call: TRBJ1-2; d_call: TRBD1; cdr3_nt: TGTGCCTGGATAGGACAGGCGCCGAGCTATGGCTACACCTTC; cdr3_aa: CAWIGQAPSYGYTF
v_call: TRBV5-4; clone_size: .; j_call: TRBJ1-2; d_call: .; cdr3_nt: TGTGCCAGCAGTCCCCCCCTCCTCAGCGCGGGTGGCTACACCTTC; cdr3_aa: CASSPPLLSAGGYTF
v_call: TRBV9; clone_size: few; j_call: TRBJ1-1; d_call: .; cdr3_nt: TGTGCCAGCAGCGCGGGGGTATTCGCTGAAGCTTTCTTT; cdr3_aa: CASSAGVFAEAFF
v_call: TRBV7-3; clone_size: .; j_call: TRBJ1-1; d_call: .; cdr3_nt: TGTGCCAGCAGCTTAAGTCGTTCGGGATCCACTGAAGCTTTCTTT; cdr3_aa: CASSLSRSGSTEAFF
v_call: TRBV7-6; clone_size: .; j_call: TRBJ2-1; d_call: .; cdr3_nt: TGTGCCAGCAGCCCTTTTGACAATGAGCAGTTCTTC; cdr3_aa: CASSPFDNEQFF
v_call: TRBV19; clone_size: once; j_call: TRBJ2-7; d_call: .; cdr3_nt: TGTGCCAGTAGTATAGCAGGCTACTCCTCCTACGAGCAGTACTTC; cdr3_aa: CASSIAGYSSYEQYF
v_call: TRBV4-1; clone_size: once; j_call: TRBJ1-1; d_call: .; cdr3_nt: TGCGCCAGCAGCACCCGGACAGAGAACACTGAAGCTTTCTTT; cdr3_aa: CASSTRTENTEAFF
v_call: TRBV9; clone_size: .; j_call: TRBJ2-5; d_call: .; cdr3_nt: TGTGCCAGCAGCGTGGGCGGAGGGGATTTAGAGACCCAGTACTTC; cdr3_aa: CASSVGGGDLETQYF
v_call: TRBV27; clone_size: once; j_call: TRBJ1-2; d_call: TRBD1; cdr3_nt: TGTGCCAGCAGTTTTTCCGGGACAGTCGCTAACTATGGCTACACCTTC; cdr3_aa: CASSFSGTVANYGYTF
v_call: TRBV18; clone_size: .; j_call: TRBJ1-2; d_call: .; cdr3_nt: TGTGCCAGCTCACCAGAGGGAGGCCCGAACTATGGCTACACCTTC; cdr3_aa: CASSPEGGPNYGYTF
v_call: TRBV6-5; clone_size: few; j_call: TRBJ2-3; d_call: TRBD2; cdr3_nt: TGTGCCAGCAGTCTACCTGGGCGGGGGGGCGTTACGCAGTATTTT; cdr3_aa: CASSLPGRGGVTQYF
v_call: TRBV6-2/TRBV6-3; clone_size: .; j_call: TRBJ1-1; d_call: .; cdr3_nt: TGTGCCAGCAGTTCCACAGAGAACACTGAAGCTTTCTTT; cdr3_aa: CASSSTENTEAFF
v_call: TRBV5-1; clone_size: .; j_call: TRBJ2-1; d_call: TRBD1; cdr3_nt: TGCGCCAGCAGCTCGGTTACAGGGGGCAATGAGCAGTTCTTC; cdr3_aa: CASSSVTGGNEQFF
v_call: TRBV3-1/TRBV3-2; clone_size: .; j_call: TRBJ2-3; d_call: .; cdr3_nt: TGTGCCAGCAGCCCCGTGGCAGGCACAGATACGCAGTATTTT; cdr3_aa: CASSPVAGTDTQYF
v_call: TRBV15; clone_size: .; j_call: TRBJ1-4; d_call: .; cdr3_nt: TGTGCCACCAGCATTCCCGGTGAAAAACTGTTTTTT; cdr3_aa: CATSIPGEKLFF
v_call: TRBV11-2; clone_size: .; j_call: TRBJ1-6; d_call: .; cdr3_nt: TGTGCCAGCAGCCCTATCGAGGGCCCGGTTAATTCACCCCTCCACTTT; cdr3_aa: CASSPIEGPVNSPLHF
v_call: TRBV2; clone_size: .; j_call: TRBJ2-1; d_call: TRBD2; cdr3_nt: TGTGCCAGCGGAAGCGGGGGGGCCAATGAGCAGTTCTTC; cdr3_aa: CASGSGGANEQFF
v_call: TRBV25-1; clone_size: .; j_call: TRBJ1-4; d_call: .; cdr3_nt: TGTGCCAGCAGTGTTCCGGGGATGGGTGAAAAACTGTTTTTT; cdr3_aa: CASSVPGMGEKLFF
v_call: TRBV21-1; clone_size: once; j_call: TRBJ1-3; d_call: .; cdr3_nt: TGTGCCAGCAGCAAACTCTGGGCACCCCCTGGAAACACCATATATTTT; cdr3_aa: CASSKLWAPPGNTIYF
v_call: TRBV4-2; clone_size: once; j_call: TRBJ1-6; d_call: .; cdr3_nt: TGTGCCAGCAGCCAAGAAACGGATAATTCACCCCTCCACTTT; cdr3_aa: CASSQETDNSPLHF
v_call: TRBV2; clone_size: .; j_call: TRBJ2-2; d_call: TRBD2; cdr3_nt: TGTGTCAGCACCACTAGCGGGGCTTCGAACACCGGGGAGCTGTTTTTT; cdr3_aa: CVSTTSGASNTGELFF
v_call: TRBV6-5; clone_size: few; j_call: TRBJ2-2; d_call: .; cdr3_nt: TGTGCCAGCTGGCAGGGGCGGGCCGGGGAGCTGTTTTTT; cdr3_aa: CASWQGRAGELFF
v_call: TRBV19; clone_size: once; j_call: TRBJ2-3; d_call: TRBD1; cdr3_nt: TGTGCCAGTAGTACCCGGGACAGGGAGGATGAAGATACGCAGTATTTT; cdr3_aa: CASSTRDREDEDTQYF
v_call: TRBV25-1; clone_size: .; j_call: TRBJ2-3; d_call: TRBD2; cdr3_nt: TGTGCCAGCAGCCAAGTGGGGGGGACAGATACGCAGTATTTT; cdr3_aa: CASSQVGGTDTQYF
v_call: TRBV11-2; clone_size: .; j_call: TRBJ1-3; d_call: .; cdr3_nt: TGTGCCAGCAGCTTAGGCTCAGGCTCTGGAAACACCATATATTTT; cdr3_aa: CASSLGSGSGNTIYF
v_call: TRBV5-1; clone_size: many; j_call: TRBJ1-1; d_call: .; cdr3_nt: TGCGCCAGCAGCTGGTCCGCGGGGCCGAACACTGAAGCTTTCTTT; cdr3_aa: CASSWSAGPNTEAFF
v_call: TRBV6-2/TRBV6-3; clone_size: .; j_call: TRBJ1-2; d_call: .; cdr3_nt: TGTGCCAGCACCCCCTCCGCGAACTATGGCTACACCTTC; cdr3_aa: CASTPSANYGYTF
v_call: TRBV2; clone_size: once; j_call: TRBJ1-1; d_call: .; cdr3_nt: TGTGCCACGGAATTATCGCCCGGGGGGGCTGAAGCTTTCTTT; cdr3_aa: CATELSPGGAEAFF
v_call: TRBV19; clone_size: .; j_call: TRBJ1-1; d_call: .; cdr3_nt: TGTGCCAGTAGTATAGTTCGGAGCATGAACACTGAAGCTTTCTTT; cdr3_aa: CASSIVRSMNTEAFF
v_call: TRBV6-5; clone_size: .; j_call: TRBJ2-7; d_call: .; cdr3_nt: TGTGCCAGCAGTTACACGGGAGTCTCCTACGAGCAGTACTTC; cdr3_aa: CASSYTGVSYEQYF
v_call: TRBV6-5; clone_size: .; j_call: TRBJ1-5; d_call: .; cdr3_nt: TGTGCCAGCAGGTTCAGATATCAGCCCCAGCATTTT; cdr3_aa: CASRFRYQPQHF
v_call: TRBV19; clone_size: .; j_call: TRBJ1-2; d_call: .; cdr3_nt: TGTGCCAGTAGTATCGCGGGGAACTATGGCTACACCTTC; cdr3_aa: CASSIAGNYGYTF
v_call: TRBV2; clone_size: once; j_call: TRBJ2-6; d_call: .; cdr3_nt: TGTGCCAGCAGTGAAACAGGGTCGGCTGGGGCCAACGTCCTGACTTTC; cdr3_aa: CASSETGSAGANVLTF